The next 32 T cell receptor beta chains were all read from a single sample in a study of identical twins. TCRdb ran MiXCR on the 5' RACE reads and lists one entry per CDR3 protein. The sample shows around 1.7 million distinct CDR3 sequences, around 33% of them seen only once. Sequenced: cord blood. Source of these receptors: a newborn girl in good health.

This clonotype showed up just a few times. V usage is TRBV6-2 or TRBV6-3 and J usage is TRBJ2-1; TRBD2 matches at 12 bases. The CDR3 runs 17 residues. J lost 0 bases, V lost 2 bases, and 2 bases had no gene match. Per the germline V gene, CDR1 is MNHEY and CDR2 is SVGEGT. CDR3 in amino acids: CASSYLTSGSSYNEQFF. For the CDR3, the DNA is TGTGCCAGCAGTTACCTGACTAGCGGGAGCTCCTACAATGAGCAGTTCTTC.

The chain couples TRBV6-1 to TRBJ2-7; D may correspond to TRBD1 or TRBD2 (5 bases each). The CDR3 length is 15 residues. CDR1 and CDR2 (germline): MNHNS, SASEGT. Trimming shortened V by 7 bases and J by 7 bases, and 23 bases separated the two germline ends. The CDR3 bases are TGTGCCAGCACGATAAGTACGGGGCGATACAATGAGCAGTACTTC. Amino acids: CASTISTGRYNEQYF.

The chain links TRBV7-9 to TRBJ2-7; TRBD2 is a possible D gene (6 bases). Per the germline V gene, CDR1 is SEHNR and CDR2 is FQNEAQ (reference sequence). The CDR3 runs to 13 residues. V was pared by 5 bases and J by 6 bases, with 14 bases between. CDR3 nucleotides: TGTGCCAGCAGCGAGACAGTGGGAGGCGAGCAGTACTTC. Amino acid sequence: CASSETVGGEQYF.

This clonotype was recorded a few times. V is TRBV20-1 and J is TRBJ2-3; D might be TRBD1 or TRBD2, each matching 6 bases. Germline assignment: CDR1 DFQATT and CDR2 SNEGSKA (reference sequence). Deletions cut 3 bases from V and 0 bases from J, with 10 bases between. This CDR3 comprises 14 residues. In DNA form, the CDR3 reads TGCAGTGCTAGCGGGGGCGATAGCACAGATACGCAGTATTTT. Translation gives CSASGGDSTDTQYF.

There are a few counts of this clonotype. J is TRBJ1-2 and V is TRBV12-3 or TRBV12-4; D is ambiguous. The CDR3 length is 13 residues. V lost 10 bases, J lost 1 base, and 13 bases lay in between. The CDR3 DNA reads TGTGCCAATACGGACGGTATTAACTATGGCTACACCTTC. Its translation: CANTDGINYGYTF.

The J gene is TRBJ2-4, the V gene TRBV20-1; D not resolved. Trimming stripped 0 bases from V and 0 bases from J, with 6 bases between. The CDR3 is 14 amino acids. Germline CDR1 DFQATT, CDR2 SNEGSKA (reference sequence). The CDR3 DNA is TGCAGTGCTAGAGATAGGACAGCCAAAAACATTCAGTACTTC. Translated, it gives CSARDRTAKNIQYF.

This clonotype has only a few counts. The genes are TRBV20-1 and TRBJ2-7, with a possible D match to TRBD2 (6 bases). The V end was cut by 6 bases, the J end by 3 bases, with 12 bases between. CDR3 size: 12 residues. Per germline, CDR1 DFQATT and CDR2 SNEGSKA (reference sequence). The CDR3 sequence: CSAVGSFYEQYF. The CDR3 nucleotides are TGCAGTGCGGTCGGGAGCTTCTACGAGCAGTACTTC.

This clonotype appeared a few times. This CDR3 reads CSGVRGRETQYF. Written as DNA, the CDR3 is TGCAGCGGTGTAAGAGGCCGGGAGACCCAGTACTTC. J is TRBJ2-7 and V is TRBV29-1, with no clear D. The J call may be wrong; the DNA end is better matched by TRBJ2-5. In germline, CDR1 is SQVTM, CDR2 ANQGSEA. CDR3 length: 12 amino acids.

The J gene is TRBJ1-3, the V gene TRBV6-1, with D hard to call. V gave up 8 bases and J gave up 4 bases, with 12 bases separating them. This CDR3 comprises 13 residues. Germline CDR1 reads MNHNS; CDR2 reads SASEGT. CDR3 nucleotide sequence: TGTGCCAGCCGTAAGGAAGGGGGAAACACCATATATTTT. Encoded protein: CASRKEGGNTIYF.

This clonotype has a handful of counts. The CDR3, as DNA: TGTGCCAGCAAGACTAGCGGCCACAATGAGCAGTACTTC. The encoded protein is CASKTSGHNEQYF. The chain employs TRBV27 and TRBJ2-5; 9 bases fit TRBD2. The CDR3 extends over 13 amino acids. Looked up from germline, CDR1 is MNHEY and CDR2 is SMNVEV (reference sequence). V lost 7 bases and J lost 11; bases outside the gene matches: 11.

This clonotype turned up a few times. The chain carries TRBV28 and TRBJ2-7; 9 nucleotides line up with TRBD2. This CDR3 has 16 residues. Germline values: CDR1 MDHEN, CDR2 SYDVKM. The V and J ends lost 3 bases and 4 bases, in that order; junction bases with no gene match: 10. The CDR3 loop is CASSFVVAGVRYEQYF. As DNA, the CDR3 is TGTGCCAGCAGTTTTGTGGTAGCGGGAGTAAGGTACGAGCAGTACTTC.

The CDR3 region has the DNA TGTGCCAGCGCCCCGGAGAGGGTTTCCAATCAGCCCCAGCATTTT. Translating gives CASAPERVSNQPQHF. The V call is TRBV12-3 or TRBV12-4, the J call TRBJ1-5, with D uncertain. V lost 8 bases and J lost 3, with 17 bases in between. The CDR3 has 15 amino acids.

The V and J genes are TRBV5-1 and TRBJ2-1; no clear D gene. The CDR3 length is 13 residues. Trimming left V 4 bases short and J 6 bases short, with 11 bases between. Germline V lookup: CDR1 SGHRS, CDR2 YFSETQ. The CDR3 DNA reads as TGCGCCAGCAGCGTCGGACCCAGCAATGAGCAGTTCTTC. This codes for CASSVGPSNEQFF.

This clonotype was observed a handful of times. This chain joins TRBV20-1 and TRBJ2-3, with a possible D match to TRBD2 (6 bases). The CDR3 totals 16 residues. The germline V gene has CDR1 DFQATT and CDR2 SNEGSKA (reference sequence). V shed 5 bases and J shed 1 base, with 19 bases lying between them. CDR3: CSAAAGSRPGTDTQYF. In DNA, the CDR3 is TGCAGTGCTGCGGCGGGAAGTCGTCCGGGCACAGATACGCAGTATTTT.

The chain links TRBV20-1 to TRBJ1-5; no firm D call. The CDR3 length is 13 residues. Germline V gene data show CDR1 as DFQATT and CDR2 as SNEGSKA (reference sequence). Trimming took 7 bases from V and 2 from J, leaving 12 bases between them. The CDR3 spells CSGKAPGNQPQHF. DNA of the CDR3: TGCAGTGGGAAAGCACCCGGCAATCAGCCCCAGCATTTT.

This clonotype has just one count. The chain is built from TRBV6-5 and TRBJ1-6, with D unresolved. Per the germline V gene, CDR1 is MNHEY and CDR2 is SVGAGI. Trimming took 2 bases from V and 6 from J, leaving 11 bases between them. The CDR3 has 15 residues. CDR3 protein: CASSYTSTGNSPLHF. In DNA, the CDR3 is TGTGCCAGCAGTTACACTTCGACGGGTAATTCACCCCTCCACTTT.

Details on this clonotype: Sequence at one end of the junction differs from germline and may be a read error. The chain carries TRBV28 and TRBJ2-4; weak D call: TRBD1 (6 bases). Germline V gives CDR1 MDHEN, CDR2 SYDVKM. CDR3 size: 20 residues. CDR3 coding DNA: TGTGCCGGCAGTTCCCAAATGGACAGAAGGGGAATACTAGCCAAAAACATTCAGTACTTC. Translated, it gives CAGSSQMDRRGILAKNIQYF. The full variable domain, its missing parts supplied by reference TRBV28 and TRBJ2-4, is DVKVTQSSRYLVKRTGEKVFLECVQDMDHENMFWYRQDPGLGLRLIYFSYDVKMKEKGDIPEGYSVSREKKERFSLILESASTNQTSMYLCAGSSQMDRRGILAKNIQYFGAGTRLSVL.

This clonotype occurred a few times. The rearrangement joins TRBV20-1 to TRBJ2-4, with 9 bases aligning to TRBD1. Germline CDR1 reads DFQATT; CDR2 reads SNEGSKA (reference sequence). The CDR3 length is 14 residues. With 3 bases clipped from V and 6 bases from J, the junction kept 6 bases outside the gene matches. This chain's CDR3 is CSASWRQGGNIQYF. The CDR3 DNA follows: TGCAGTGCTAGTTGGCGACAGGGGGGAAACATTCAGTACTTC.

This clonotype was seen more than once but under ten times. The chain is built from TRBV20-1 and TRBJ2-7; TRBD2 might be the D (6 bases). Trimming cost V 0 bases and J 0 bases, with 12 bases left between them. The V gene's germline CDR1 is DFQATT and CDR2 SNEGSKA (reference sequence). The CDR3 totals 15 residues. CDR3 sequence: CSARDWDSSSYEQYF. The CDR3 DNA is TGCAGTGCTAGAGATTGGGACTCCAGCTCCTACGAGCAGTACTTC.

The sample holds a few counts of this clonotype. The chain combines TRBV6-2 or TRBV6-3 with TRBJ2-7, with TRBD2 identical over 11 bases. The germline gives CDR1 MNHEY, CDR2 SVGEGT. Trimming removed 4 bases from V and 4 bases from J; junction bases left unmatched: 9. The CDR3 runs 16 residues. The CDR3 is CASSSPSGRQTYEQYF. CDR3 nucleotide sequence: TGTGCCAGCAGTTCACCTAGCGGGAGGCAAACGTACGAGCAGTACTTC.

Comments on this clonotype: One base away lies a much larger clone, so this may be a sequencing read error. Written as DNA, the CDR3 is TGTGCCACCAGCGACGAGACCGGGACAGGGTCGGACATTCAGTACTTC. It is translated as CATSDETGTGSDIQYF. The chain employs TRBV24-1 and TRBJ2-5; 9 nucleotides align to TRBD1. The end of the DNA is better explained by TRBJ2-4, so the J call may be wrong. Germline V gives CDR1 KGHDR, CDR2 SFDVKD. This CDR3 region has 16 residues.

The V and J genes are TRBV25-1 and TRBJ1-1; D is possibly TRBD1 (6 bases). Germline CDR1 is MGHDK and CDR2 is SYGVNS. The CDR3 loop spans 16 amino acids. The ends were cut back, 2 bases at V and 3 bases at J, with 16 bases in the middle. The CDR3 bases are TGTGCCAGCAGTGAACGACTGCTAGGGGGGGACACTGAAGCTTTCTTT. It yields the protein CASSERLLGGDTEAFF.

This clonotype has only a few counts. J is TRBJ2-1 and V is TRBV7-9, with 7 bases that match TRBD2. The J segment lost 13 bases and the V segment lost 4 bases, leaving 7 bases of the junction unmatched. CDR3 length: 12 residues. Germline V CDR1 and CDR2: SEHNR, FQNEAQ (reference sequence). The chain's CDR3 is CASSSRLAFQFF. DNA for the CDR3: TGTGCCAGCAGCTCTCGACTAGCCTTTCAGTTCTTC.

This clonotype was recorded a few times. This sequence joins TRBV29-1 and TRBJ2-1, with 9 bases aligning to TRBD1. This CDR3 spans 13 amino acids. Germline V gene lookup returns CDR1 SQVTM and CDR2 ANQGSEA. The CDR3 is CSVGQGTYNEQFF. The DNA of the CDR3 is TGCAGTGTGGGACAGGGAACCTACAATGAGCAGTTCTTC.

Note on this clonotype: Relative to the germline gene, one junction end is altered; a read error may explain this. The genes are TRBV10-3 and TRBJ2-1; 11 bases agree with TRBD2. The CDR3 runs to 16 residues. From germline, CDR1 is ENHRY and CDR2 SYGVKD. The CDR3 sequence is CAISEWTSGSYNGQFF. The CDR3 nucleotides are TGTGCCATCAGTGAGTGGACTAGCGGGTCCTACAATGGGCAGTTCTTC.

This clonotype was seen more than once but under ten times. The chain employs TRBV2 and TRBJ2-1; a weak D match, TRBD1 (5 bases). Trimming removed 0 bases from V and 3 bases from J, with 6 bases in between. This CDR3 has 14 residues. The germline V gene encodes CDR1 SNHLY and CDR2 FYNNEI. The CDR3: CASSEAGHYNEQFF. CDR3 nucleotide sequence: TGTGCCAGCAGTGAAGCGGGGCACTACAATGAGCAGTTCTTC. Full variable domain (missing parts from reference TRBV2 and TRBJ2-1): EPEVTQTPSHQVTQMGQEVILRCVPISNHLYFYWYRQILGQKVEFLVSFYNNEISEKSEIFDDQFSVERPDGSNFTLKIRSTKLEDSAMYFCASSEAGHYNEQFFGPGTRLTVL.

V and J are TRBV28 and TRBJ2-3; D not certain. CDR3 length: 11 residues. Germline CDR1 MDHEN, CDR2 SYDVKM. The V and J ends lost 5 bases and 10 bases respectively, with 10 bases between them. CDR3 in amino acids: CASSTPDPQYF. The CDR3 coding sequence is TGTGCCAGCAGTACTCCGGACCCGCAGTATTTT.

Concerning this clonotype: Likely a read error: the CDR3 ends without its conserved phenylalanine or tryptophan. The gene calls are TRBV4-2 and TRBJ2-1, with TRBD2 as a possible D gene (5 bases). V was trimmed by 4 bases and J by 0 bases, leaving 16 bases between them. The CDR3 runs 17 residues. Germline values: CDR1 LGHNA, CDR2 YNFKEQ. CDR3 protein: CASSRFMGGHSYNEQFC. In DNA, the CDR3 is TGTGCCAGCAGCCGATTTATGGGCGGGCACTCCTACAATGAGCAGTTCTGC.

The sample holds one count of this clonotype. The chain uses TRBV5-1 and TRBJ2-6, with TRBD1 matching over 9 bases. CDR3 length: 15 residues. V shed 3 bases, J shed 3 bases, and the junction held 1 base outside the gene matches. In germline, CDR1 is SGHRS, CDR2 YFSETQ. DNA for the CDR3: TGCGCCAGCAGCTGGGACAGGGTTGGGGCCAACGTCCTGACTTTC. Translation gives CASSWDRVGANVLTF. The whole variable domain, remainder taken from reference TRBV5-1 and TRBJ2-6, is KAGVTQTPRYLIKTRGQQVTLSCSPISGHRSVSWYQQTPGQGLQFLFEYFSETQRNKGNFPGRFSGRQFSNSRSEMNVSTLELGDSALYLCASSWDRVGANVLTFGAGSRLTVL.

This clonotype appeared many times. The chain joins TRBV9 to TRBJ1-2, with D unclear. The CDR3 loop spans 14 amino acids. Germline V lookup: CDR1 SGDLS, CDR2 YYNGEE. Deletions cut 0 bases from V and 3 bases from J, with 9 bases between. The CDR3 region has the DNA TGTGCCAGCAGCGTAGCGCCCGGGGACTATGGCTACACCTTC. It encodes CASSVAPGDYGYTF.

The CDR3 is CASSQASGGLSTDTQYF. CDR3 DNA sequence: TGTGCCAGCAGCCAAGCTAGCGGGGGGCTAAGCACAGATACGCAGTATTTT. The gene calls are TRBV4-2 and TRBJ2-3; TRBD2 aligns across 11 bases. Germline values: CDR1 LGHNA, CDR2 YNFKEQ. This CDR3 contains 17 residues. J gave up 0 bases and V 1 base, and 3 bases lay outside the gene matches.

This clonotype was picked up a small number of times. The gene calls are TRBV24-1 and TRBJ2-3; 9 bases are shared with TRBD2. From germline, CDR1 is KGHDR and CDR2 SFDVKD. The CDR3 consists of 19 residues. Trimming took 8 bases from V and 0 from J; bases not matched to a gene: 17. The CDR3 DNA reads TGTGCCACCAATTGGGGTCCTAGCGGGGAACCAGCTAGCACAGATACGCAGTATTTT. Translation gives CATNWGPSGEPASTDTQYF.